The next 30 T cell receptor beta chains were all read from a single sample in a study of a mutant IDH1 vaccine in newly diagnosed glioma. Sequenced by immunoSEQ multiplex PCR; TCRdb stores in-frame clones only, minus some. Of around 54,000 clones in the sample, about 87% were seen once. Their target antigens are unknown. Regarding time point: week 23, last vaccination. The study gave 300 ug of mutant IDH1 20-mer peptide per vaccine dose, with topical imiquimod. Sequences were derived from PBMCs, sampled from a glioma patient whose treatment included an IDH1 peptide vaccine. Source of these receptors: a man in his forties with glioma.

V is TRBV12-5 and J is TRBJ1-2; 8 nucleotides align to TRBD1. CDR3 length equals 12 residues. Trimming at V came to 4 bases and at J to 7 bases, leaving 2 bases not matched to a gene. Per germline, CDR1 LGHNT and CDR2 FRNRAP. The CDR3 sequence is CASGSDRAGYTF. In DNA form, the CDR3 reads TGTGCTAGTGGTTCGGACAGGGCTGGCTACACCTTC.

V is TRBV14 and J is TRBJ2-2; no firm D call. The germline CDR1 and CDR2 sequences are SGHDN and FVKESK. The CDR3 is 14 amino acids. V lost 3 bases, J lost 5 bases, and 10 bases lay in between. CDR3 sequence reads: CASSQGITTGELFF. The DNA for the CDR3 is TGTGCCAGCAGCCAGGGGATTACGACCGGGGAGCTGTTTTTT. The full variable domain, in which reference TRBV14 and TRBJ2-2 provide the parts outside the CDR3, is EAGVTQFPSHSVIEKGQTVTLRCDPISGHDNLYWYRRVMGKEIKFLLHFVKESKQDESGMPNNRFLAERTGGTYSTLKVQPAELEDSGVYFCASSQGITTGELFFGEGSRLTVL.

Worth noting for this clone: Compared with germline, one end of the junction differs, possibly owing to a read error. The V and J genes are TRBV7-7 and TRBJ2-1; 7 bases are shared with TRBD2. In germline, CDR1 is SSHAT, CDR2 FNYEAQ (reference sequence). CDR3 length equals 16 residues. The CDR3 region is CASSFGIGGGPYEQFF. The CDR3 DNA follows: TGTGCTAGCAGCTTCGGGATCGGGGGAGGGCCATATGAGCAGTTCTTC.

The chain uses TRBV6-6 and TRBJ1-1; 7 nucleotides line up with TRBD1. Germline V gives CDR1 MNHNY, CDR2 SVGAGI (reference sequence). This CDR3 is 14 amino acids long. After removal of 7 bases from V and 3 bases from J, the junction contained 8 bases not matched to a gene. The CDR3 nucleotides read TGTGCCAGCACCCTCGACAGGGAAGACACTGAAGCTTTCTTT. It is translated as CASTLDREDTEAFF.

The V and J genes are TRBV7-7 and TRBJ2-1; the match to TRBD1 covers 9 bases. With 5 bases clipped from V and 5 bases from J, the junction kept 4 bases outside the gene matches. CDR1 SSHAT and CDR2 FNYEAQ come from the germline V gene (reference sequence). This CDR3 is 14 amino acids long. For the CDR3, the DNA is TGTGCCAGCAGCCGCGGACAGGGGAACAATGAGCAGTTCTTC. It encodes CASSRGQGNNEQFF.

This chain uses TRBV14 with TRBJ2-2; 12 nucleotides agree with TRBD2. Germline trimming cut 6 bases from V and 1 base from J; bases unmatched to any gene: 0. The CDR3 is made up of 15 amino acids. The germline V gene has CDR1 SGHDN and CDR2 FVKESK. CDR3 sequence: CASRLAGGNTGELFF. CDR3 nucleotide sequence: TGTGCCAGCAGACTAGCGGGAGGGAACACCGGGGAGCTGTTTTTT.

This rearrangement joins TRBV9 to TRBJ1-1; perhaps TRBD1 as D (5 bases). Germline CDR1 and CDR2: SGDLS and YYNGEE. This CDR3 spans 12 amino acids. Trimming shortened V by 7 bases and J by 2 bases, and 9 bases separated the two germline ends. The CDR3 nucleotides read TGTGCCAGCCGGGGGAGAAACACTGAAGCTTTCTTT. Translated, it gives CASRGRNTEAFF.

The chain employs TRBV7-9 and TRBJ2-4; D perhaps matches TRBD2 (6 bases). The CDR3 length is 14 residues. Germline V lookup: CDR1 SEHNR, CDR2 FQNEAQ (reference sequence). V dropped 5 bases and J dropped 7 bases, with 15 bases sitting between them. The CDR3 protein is CASSPRARGNIQYF. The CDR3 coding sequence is TGTGCCAGCAGCCCTAGGGCCCGGGGGAACATTCAGTACTTC.

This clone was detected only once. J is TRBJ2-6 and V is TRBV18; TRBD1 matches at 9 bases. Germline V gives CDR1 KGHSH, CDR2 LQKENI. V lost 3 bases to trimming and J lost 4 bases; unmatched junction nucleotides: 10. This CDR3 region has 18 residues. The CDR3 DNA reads TGTGCCAGCTCACCCGGGGGACAGGGTCATGAGGGGGCCAACGTCCTGACTTTC. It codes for CASSPGGQGHEGANVLTF.

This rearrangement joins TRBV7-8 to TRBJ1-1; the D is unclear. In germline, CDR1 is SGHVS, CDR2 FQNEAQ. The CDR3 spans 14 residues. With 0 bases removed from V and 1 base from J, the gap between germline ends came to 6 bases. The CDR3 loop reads CASSLAGPNTEAFF. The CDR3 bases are TGTGCCAGCAGCTTAGCAGGGCCGAACACTGAAGCTTTCTTT.

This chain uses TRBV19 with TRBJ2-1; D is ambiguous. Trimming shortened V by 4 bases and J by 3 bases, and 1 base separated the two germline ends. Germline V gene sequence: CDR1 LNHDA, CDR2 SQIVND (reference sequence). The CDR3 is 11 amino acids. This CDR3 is CASSSYNEQFF. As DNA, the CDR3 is TGTGCCAGTAGTAGCTACAATGAGCAGTTCTTC.

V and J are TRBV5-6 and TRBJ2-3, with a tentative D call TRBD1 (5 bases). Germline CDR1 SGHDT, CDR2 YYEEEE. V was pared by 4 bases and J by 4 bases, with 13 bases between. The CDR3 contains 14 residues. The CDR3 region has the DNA TGTGCCAGCAGCATCGCAGGGTTCGCAGATACGCAGTATTTT. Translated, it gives CASSIAGFADTQYF.

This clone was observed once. This chain's CDR3 is CASSGIIQRVYNEQFF. CDR3 in DNA: TGTGCCAGCAGTGGAATAATCCAGAGGGTCTACAATGAGCAGTTCTTC. This chain uses TRBV6-1 with TRBJ2-1; D is perhaps TRBD2 (5 bases). This CDR3 has 16 residues. Germline V gene sequence: CDR1 MNHNS, CDR2 SASEGT. V was shortened by 4 bases and J by 3 bases, with 16 bases between the two germline ends.

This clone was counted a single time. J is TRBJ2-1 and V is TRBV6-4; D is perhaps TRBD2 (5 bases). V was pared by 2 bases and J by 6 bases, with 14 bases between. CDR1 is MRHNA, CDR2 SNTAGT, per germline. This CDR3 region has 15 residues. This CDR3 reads CASSDNTAGRNEQFF. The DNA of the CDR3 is TGTGCCAGCAGTGACAATACCGCGGGTCGCAATGAGCAGTTCTTC.

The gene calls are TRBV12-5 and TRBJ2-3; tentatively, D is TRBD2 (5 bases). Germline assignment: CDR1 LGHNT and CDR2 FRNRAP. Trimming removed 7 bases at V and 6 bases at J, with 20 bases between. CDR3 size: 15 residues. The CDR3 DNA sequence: TGTGCTAGTGCCCGGAGCGAGGGATCAGTCGATACGCAGTATTTT. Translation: CASARSEGSVDTQYF.

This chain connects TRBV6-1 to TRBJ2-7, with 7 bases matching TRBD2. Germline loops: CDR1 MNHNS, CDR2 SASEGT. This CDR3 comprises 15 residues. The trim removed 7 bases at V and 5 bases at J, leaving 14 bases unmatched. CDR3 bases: TGTGCCAGCAATAGGGTGGGGGGGTCTAGACACGAGCAGTACTTC. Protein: CASNRVGGSRHEQYF.

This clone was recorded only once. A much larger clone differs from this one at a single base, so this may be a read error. Written as DNA, the CDR3 is TGTGCCAGCAGCGAGACAGGGAACACTGAAGCTTTCTTT. It codes for CASSETGNTEAFF. The V gene is TRBV11-3, the J gene TRBJ1-1; TRBD1 might be the D (6 bases). V lost 5 bases and J lost 1, with 8 bases in between. The CDR3 is made up of 13 amino acids. The germline V gene encodes CDR1 SGHNT and CDR2 YENEEA.

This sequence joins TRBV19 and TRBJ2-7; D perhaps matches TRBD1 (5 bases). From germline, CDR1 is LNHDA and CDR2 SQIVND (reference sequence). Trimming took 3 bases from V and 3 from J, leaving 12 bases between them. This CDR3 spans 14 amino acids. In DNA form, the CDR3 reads TGTGCCAGTAGTATGGGGCAGGGTGGCTACGAGCAGTACTTC. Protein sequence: CASSMGQGGYEQYF.

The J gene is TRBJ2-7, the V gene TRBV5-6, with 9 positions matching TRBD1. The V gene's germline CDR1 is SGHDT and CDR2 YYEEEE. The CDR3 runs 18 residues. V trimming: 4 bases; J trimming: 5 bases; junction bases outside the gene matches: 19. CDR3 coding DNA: TGTGCCAGCAGCCCCGGGGCCTGGGGGGACAGGGCTTTGGACGAGCAGTACTTC. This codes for CASSPGAWGDRALDEQYF.

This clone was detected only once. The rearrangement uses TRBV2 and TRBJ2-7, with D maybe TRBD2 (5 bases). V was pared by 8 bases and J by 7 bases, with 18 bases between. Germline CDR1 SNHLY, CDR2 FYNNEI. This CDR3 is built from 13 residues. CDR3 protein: CASRHLERGEQYF. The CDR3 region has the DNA TGTGCCAGCCGGCACCTAGAGAGAGGGGAGCAGTACTTC.

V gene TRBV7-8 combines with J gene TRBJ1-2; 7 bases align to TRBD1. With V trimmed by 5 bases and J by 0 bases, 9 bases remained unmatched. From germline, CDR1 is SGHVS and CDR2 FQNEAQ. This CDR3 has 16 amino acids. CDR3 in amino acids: CASSVTIGTANYGYTF. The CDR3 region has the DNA TGTGCCAGCAGCGTTACCATCGGGACAGCTAACTATGGCTACACCTTC.

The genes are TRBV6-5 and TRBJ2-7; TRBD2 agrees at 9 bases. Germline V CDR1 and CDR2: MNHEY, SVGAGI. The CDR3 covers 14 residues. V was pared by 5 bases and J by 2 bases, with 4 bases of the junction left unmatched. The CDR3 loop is CASSRTSVTYEQYF. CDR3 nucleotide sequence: TGTGCCAGCAGTCGGACTAGCGTAACCTACGAGCAGTACTTC.

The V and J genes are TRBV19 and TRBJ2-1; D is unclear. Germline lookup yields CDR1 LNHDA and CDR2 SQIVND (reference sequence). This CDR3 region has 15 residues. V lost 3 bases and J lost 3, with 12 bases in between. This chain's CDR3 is CASSMSPINYNEQFF. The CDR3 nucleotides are TGTGCCAGTAGTATGAGCCCGATAAACTACAATGAGCAGTTCTTC.

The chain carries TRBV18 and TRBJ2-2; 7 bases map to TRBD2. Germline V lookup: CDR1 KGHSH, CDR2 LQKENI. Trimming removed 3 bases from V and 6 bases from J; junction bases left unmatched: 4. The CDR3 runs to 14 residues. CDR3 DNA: TGTGCCAGCTCACCGATACTAGCGTCCGGGGAGCTGTTTTTT. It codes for CASSPILASGELFF.

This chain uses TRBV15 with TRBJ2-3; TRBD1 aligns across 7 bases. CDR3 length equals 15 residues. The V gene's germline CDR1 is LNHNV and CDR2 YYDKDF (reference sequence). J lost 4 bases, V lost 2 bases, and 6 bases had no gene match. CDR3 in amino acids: CATSRNRGLPDTQYF. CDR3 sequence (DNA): TGTGCCACCAGCAGAAACAGGGGCTTACCAGATACGCAGTATTTT.

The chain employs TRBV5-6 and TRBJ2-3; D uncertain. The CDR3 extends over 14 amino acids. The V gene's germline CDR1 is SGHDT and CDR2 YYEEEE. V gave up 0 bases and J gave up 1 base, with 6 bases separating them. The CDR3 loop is CASSLVRGTDTQYF. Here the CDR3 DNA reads TGTGCCAGCAGCTTGGTCAGAGGCACAGATACGCAGTATTTT.

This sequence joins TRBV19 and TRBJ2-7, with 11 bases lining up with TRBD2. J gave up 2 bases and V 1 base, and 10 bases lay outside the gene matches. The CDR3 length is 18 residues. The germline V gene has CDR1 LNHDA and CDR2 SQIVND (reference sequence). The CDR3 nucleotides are TGTGCCAGTAGTATAGCCACGGGACTAGCGGCGACCCCCTACGAGCAGTACTTC. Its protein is CASSIATGLAATPYEQYF.

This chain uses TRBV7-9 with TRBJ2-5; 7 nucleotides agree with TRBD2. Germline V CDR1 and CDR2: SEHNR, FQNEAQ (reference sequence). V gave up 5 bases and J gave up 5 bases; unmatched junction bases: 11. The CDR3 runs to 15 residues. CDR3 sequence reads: CASSLRGGSRETQYF. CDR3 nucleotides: TGTGCCAGCAGCCTCCGGGGCGGGAGTCGGGAGACCCAGTACTTC. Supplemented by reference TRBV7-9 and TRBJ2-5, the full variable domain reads DTGVSQNPRHKITKRGQNVTFRCDPISEHNRLYWYRQTLGQGPEFLTYFQNEAQLEKSRLLSDRFSAERPKGSFSTLEIQRTEQGDSAMYLCASSLRGGSRETQYFGPGTRLLVL.

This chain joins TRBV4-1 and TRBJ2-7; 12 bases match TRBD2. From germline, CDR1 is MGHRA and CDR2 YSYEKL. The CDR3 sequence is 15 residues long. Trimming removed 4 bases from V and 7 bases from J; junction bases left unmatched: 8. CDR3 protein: CASSPRLAGVGEQYF. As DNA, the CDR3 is TGCGCCAGCAGCCCCCGACTAGCGGGAGTAGGAGAGCAGTACTTC.

The CDR3 sequence is CARNETDPNTEAFF. For the CDR3, the DNA is TGTGCCAGAAACGAGACAGACCCGAACACTGAAGCTTTCTTT. This chain links TRBV5-3 with TRBJ1-1, with a possible D match to TRBD1 (5 bases). TRBV5-3 is identified as an open reading frame with a role that is uncertain. Trimming took 6 bases from V and 1 from J, leaving 13 bases between them. The CDR3 totals 14 residues.